This T cell receptor beta chain was sequenced for a study of blood T cell repertoires in COVID-19. Assay: immunoSEQ multiplex PCR; the TCRdb copy retains only in-frame clones and omits some. The table includes some 250,000 clones, approximately 86% detected once. This clonotype originated in a woman under 30 with acute or convalescent COVID-19. The source material was peripheral blood.

CDR3 sequence reads: CASSSDRAYEQYF. The CDR3 nucleotides are TGTGCCAGCAGCTCGGACAGGGCTTACGAGCAGTACTTC. This chain joins TRBV11-1 and TRBJ2-7; 8 bases are a match to TRBD1. CDR3 size: 13 residues. In germline, CDR1 is SGHAT, CDR2 FQDESV (reference sequence). Losses at the gene ends were 4 bases for V and 4 bases for J; bases not matched to a gene: 3.